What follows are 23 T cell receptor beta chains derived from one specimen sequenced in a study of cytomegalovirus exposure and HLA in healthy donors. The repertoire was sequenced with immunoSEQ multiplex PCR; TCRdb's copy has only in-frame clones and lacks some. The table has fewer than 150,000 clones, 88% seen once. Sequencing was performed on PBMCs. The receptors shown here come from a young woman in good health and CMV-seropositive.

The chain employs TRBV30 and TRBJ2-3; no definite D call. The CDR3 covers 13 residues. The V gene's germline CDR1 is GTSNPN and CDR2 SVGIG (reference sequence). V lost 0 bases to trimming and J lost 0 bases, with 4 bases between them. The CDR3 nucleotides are TGTGCCTGGAGTGTATCTAGCACAGATACGCAGTATTTT. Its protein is CAWSVSSTDTQYF.

CDR3 sequence (DNA): TGTGCCAGCTCGCTACAGGGATTGGGAAACACCATATATTTT. It encodes CASSLQGLGNTIYF. The chain couples TRBV18 to TRBJ1-3; possibly TRBD1 for D (6 bases). V was trimmed by 6 bases and J by 4 bases, leaving 13 bases between them. The CDR3 length is 14 residues. The germline gives CDR1 KGHSH, CDR2 LQKENI.

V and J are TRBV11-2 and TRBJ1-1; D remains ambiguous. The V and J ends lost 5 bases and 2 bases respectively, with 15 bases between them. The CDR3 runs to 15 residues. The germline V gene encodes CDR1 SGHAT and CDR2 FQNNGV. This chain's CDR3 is CASSPYIGLNTEAFF. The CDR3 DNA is TGTGCCAGCAGCCCATATATTGGGCTAAACACTGAAGCTTTCTTT.

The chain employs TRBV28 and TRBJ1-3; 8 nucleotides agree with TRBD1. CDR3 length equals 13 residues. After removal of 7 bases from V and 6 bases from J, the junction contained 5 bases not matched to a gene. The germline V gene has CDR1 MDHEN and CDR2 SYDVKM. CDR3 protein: CASNDRGLNTIYF. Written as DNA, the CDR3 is TGTGCCAGCAACGACAGGGGTTTAAACACCATATATTTT.

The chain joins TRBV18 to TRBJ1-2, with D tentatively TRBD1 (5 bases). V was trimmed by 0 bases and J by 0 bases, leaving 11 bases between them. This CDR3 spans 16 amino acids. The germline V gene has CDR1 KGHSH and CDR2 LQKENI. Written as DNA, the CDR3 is TGTGCCAGCTCACCACCCAACAGGCAGGCTAACTATGGCTACACCTTC. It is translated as CASSPPNRQANYGYTF.

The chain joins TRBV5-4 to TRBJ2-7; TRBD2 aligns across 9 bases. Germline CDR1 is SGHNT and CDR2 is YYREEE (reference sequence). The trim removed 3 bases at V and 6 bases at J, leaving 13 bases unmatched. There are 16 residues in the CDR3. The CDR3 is CASSSARGASGAEQYF. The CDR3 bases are TGTGCCAGCAGCTCAGCTCGAGGGGCTAGCGGGGCCGAGCAGTACTTC.

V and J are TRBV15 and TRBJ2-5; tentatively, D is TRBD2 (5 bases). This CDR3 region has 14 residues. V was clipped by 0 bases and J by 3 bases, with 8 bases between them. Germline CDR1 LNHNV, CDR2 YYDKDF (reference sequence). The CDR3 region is CATSRDNGEETQYF. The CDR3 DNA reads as TGTGCCACCAGCAGAGATAACGGGGAAGAGACCCAGTACTTC. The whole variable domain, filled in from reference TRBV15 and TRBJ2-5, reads DAMVIQNPRYQVTQFGKPVTLSCSQTLNHNVMYWYQQKSSQAPKLLFHYYDKDFNNEADTPDNFQSRRPNTSFCFLDIRSPGLGDTAMYLCATSRDNGEETQYFGPGTRLLVL.

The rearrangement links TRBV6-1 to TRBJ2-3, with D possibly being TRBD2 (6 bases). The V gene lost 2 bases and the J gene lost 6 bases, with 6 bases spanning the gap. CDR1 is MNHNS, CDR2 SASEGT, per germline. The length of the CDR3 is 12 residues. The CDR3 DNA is TGTGCCAGCAGTGAACGGGGGGATACGCAGTATTTT. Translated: CASSERGDTQYF.

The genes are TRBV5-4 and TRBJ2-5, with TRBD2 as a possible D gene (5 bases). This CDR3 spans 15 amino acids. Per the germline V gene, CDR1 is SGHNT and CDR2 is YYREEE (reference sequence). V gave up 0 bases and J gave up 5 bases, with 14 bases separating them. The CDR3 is CASSLAGKGSETQYF. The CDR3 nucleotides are TGTGCCAGCAGCTTGGCCGGTAAAGGGAGCGAGACCCAGTACTTC.

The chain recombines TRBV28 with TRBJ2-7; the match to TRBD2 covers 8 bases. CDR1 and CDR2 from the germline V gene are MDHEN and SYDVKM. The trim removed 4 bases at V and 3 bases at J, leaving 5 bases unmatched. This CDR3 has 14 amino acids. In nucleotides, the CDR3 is TGTGCCAGCAGTTCGACGGGACTAGTCTACGAGCAGTACTTC. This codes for CASSSTGLVYEQYF.

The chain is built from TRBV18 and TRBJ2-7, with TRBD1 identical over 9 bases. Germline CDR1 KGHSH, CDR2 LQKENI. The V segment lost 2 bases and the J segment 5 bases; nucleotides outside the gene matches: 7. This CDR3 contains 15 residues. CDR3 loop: CASSPRTGGENEQYF. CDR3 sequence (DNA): TGTGCCAGCTCACCAAGAACAGGGGGCGAGAACGAGCAGTACTTC.

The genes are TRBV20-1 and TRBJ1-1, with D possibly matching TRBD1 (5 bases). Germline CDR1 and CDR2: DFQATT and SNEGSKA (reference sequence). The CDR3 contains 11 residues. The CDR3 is CSTRGDTEAFF. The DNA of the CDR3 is TGCAGCACCCGGGGGGACACTGAAGCTTTCTTT.

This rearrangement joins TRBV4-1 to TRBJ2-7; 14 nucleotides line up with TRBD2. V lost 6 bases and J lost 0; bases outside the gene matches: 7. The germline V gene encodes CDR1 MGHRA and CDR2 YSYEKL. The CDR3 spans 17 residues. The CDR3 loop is CASSRFGTSGSSYEQYF. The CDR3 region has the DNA TGCGCCAGCAGTCGTTTTGGGACTAGCGGGAGCTCCTACGAGCAGTACTTC.

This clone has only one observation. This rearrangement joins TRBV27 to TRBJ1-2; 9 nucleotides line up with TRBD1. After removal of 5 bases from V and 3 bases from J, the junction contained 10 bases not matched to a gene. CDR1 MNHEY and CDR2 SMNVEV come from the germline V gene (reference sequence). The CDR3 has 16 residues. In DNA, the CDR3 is TGTGCCAGCAGTCCAAAGCCCAGGACAGGGGACTATGGCTACACCTTC. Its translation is CASSPKPRTGDYGYTF.

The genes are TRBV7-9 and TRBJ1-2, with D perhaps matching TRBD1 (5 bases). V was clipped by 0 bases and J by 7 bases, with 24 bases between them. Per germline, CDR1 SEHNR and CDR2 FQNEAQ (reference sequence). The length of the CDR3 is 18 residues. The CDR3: CASSLASDRSRGVGGYTF. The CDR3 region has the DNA TGTGCCAGCAGCTTAGCGAGCGACCGGAGCCGGGGGGTCGGTGGCTACACCTTC.

CDR3 DNA: TGTGCCAGCAGTTTCGGGCTAGCGGGAACAGAGACCCAGTACTTC. Translating it yields CASSFGLAGTETQYF. The gene calls are TRBV28 and TRBJ2-5, with 9 bases that match TRBD2. This CDR3 has 15 residues. V dropped 3 bases and J dropped 4; count of bases not matched to a gene: 6. Germline CDR1 and CDR2: MDHEN and SYDVKM.

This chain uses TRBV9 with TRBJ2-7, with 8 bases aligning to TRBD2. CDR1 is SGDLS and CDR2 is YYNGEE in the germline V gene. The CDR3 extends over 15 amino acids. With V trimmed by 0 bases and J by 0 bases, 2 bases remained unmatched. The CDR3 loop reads CASSVDAGGSYEQYF. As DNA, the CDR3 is TGTGCCAGCAGCGTAGATGCGGGAGGCTCCTACGAGCAGTACTTC.

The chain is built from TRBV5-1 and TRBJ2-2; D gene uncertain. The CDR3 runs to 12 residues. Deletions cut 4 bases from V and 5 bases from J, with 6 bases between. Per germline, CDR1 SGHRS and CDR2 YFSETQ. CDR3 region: CASSNLTGELFF. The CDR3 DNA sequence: TGCGCCAGCAGCAATCTTACCGGGGAGCTGTTTTTT.

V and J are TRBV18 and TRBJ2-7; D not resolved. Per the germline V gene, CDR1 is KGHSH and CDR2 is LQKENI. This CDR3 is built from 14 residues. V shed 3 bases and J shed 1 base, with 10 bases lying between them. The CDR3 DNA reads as TGTGCCAGCTCACCCTTGCCAGGATCCTACGAGCAGTACTTC. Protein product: CASSPLPGSYEQYF.

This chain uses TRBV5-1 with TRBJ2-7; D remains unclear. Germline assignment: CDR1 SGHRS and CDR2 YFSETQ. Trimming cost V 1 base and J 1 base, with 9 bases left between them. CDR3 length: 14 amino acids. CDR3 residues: CASSLNAKSYEQYF. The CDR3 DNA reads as TGCGCCAGCAGCTTGAACGCGAAATCCTACGAGCAGTACTTC.

CDR3 protein: CASRGSGGGTDTQYF. For the CDR3, the DNA is TGTGCCAGCAGGGGTAGCGGGGGGGGAACAGATACGCAGTATTTT. V usage is TRBV6-1 and J usage is TRBJ2-3; TRBD2 aligns across 11 bases. Germline V gives CDR1 MNHNS, CDR2 SASEGT. CDR3 length: 15 residues. V was pared by 6 bases and J by 3 bases, with 5 bases of the junction left unmatched.

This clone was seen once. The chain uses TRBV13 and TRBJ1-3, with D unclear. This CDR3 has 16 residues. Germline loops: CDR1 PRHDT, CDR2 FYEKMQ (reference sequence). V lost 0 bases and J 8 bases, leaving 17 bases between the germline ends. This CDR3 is CASSLGGSHFEDTIYF. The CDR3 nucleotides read TGTGCCAGCAGCTTAGGCGGATCACACTTTGAGGACACCATATATTTT.

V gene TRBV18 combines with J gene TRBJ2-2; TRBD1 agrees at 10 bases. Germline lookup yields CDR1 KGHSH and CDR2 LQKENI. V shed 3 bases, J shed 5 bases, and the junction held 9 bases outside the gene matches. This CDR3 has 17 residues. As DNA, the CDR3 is TGTGCCAGCTCACCGCCGGGACAGGGGCTTCTAACCGGGGAGCTGTTTTTT. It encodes CASSPPGQGLLTGELFF.